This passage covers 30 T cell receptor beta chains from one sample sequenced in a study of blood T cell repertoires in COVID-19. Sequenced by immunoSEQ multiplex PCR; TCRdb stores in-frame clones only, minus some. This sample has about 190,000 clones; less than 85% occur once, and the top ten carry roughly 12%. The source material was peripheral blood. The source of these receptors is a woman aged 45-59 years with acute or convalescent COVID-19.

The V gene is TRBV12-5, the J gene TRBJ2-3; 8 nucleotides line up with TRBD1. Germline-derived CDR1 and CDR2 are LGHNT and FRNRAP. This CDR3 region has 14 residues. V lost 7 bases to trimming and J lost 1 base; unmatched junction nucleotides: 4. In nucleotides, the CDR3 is TGTGCTAGTGCCTGGACAGGGCGCACAGATACGCAGTATTTT. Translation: CASAWTGRTDTQYF.

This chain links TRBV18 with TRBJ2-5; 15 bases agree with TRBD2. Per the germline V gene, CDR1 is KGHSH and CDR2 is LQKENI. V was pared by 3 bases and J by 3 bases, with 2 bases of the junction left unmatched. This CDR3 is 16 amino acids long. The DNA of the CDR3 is TGTGCCAGCTCACCGGGACTAGCGGGAGGTGAAGAGACCCAGTACTTC. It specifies CASSPGLAGGEETQYF.

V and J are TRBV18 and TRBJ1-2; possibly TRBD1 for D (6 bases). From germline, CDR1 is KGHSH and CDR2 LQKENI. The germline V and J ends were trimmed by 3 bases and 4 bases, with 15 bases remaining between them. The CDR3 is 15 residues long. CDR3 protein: CASSPDRQATYGYTF. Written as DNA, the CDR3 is TGTGCCAGCTCACCCGACCGACAGGCCACCTATGGCTACACCTTC.

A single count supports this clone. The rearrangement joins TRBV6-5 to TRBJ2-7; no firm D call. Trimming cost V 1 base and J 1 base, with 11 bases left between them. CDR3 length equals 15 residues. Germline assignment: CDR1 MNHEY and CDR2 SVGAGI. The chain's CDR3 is CASSYLGARSYEQYF. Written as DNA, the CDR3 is TGTGCCAGCAGTTACTTAGGAGCGCGATCCTACGAGCAGTACTTC.

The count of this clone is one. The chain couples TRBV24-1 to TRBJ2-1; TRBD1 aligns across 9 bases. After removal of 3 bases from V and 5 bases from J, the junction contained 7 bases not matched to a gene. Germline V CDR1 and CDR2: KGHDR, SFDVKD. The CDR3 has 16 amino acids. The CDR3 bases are TGTGCCACCAGTGATATCCGGGACAGGGTACACAATGAGCAGTTCTTC. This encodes CATSDIRDRVHNEQFF.

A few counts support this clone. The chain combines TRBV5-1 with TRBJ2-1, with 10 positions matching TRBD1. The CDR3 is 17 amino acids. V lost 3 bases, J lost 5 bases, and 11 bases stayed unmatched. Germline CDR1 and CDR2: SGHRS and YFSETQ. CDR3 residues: CASSSSRDRGKNNEQFF. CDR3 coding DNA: TGCGCCAGCAGCTCGTCCCGGGACAGGGGAAAGAACAATGAGCAGTTCTTC.

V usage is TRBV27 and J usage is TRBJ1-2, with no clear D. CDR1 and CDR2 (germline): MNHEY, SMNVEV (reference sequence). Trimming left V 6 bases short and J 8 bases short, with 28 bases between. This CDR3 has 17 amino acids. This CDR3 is CASSRDASPTPPRGYTF. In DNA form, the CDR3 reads TGTGCCAGCAGCCGAGATGCCAGTCCGACCCCCCCGCGGGGCTACACCTTC.

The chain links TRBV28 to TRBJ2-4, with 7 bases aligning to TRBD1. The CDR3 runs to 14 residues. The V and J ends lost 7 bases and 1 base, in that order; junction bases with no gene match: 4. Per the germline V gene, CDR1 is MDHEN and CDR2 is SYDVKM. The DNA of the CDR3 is TGTGCCAGCATCGACAGGGTTGCCAAAAACATTCAGTACTTC. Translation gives CASIDRVAKNIQYF.

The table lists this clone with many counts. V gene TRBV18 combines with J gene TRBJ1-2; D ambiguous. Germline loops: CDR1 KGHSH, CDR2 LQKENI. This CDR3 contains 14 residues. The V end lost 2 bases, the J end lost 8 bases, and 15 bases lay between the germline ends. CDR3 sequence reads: CASSPEQEGGGYTF. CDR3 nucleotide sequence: TGTGCCAGCTCACCAGAGCAGGAGGGAGGAGGCTACACCTTC. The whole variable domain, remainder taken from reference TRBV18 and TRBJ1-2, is NAGVMQNPRHLVRRRGQEARLRCSPMKGHSHVYWYRQLPEEGLKFMVYLQKENIIDESGMPKERFSAEFPKEGPSILRIQQVVRGDSAAYFCASSPEQEGGGYTFGSGTRLTVV.

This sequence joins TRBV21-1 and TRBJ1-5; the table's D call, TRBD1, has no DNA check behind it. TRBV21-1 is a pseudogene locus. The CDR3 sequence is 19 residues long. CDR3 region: CASSRTGQEKNFSNQPQHF. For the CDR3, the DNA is TGTGCCAGCAGCCGAACGGGACAGGAGAAGAACTTTAGCAATCAGCCCCAGCATTTT.

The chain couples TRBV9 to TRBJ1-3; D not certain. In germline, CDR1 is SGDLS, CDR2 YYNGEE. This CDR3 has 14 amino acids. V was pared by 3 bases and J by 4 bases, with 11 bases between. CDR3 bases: TGTGCCAGCAGCGATCCGGGAATCGGAAACACCATATATTTT. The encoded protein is CASSDPGIGNTIYF.

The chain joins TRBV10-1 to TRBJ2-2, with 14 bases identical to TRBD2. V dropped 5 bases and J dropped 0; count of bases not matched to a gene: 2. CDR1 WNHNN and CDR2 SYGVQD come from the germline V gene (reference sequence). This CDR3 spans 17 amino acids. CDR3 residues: CASSRTSGRSNTGELFF. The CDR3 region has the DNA TGCGCCAGCAGTCGGACTAGCGGGAGGTCGAACACCGGGGAGCTGTTTTTT.

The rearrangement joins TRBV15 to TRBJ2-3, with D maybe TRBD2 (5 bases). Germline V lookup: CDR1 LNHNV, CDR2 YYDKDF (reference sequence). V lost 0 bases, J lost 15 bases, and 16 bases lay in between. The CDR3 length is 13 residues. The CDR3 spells CATSRDPSGPAYF. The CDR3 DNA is TGTGCCACCAGCAGAGATCCAAGCGGCCCCGCCTATTTT.

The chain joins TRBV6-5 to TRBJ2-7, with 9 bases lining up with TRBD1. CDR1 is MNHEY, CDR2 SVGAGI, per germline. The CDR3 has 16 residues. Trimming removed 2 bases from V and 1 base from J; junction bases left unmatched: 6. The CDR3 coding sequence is TGTGCCAGCAGTTACGCAGCCGGGACAGGGTCCTACGAGCAGTACTTC. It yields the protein CASSYAAGTGSYEQYF.

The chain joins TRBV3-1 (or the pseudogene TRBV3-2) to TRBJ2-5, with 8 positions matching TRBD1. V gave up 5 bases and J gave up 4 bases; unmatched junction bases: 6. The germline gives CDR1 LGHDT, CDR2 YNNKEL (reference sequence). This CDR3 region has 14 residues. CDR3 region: CASSVGTGGETQYF. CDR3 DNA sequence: TGTGCCAGCAGCGTTGGGACAGGCGGAGAGACCCAGTACTTC.

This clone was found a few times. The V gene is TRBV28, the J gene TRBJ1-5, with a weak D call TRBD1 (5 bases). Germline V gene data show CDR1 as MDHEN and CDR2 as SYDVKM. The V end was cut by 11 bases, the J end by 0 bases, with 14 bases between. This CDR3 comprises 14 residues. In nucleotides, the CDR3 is TGTGCCGGGTCTGGACACTTTAGCAATCAGCCCCAGCATTTT. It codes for CAGSGHFSNQPQHF.

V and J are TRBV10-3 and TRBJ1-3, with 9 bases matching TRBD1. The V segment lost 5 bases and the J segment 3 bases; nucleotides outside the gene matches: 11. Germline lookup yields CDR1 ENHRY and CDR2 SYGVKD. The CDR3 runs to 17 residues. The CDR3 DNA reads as TGTGCCATCAGTCCAATTACAGGGGGCTCTGGTGGAAACACCATATATTTT. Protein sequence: CAISPITGGSGGNTIYF.

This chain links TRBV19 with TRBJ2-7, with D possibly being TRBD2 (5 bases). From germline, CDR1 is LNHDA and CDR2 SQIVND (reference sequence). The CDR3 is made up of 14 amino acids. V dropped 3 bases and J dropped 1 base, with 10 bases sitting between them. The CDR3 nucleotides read TGTGCCAGTAGTATGGAGCGGACTTCCTACGAGCAGTACTTC. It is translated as CASSMERTSYEQYF.

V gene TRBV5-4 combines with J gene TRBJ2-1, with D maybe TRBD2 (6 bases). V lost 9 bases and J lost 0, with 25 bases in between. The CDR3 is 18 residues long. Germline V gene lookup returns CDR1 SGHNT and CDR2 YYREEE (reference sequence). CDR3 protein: CATRRGGNTPSSYNEQFF. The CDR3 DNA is TGTGCCACTCGTAGAGGCGGGAATACGCCGAGCTCCTACAATGAGCAGTTCTTC.

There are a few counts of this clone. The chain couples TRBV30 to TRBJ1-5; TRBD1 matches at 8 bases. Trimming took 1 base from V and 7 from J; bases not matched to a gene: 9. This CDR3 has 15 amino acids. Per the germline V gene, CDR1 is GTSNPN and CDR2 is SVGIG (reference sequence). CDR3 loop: CAWSADREGGQPQHF. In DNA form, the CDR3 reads TGTGCCTGGAGTGCGGACAGGGAAGGAGGACAGCCCCAGCATTTT. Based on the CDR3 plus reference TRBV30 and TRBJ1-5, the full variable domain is SQTIHQWPATLVQPVGSPLSLECTVEGTSNPNLYWYRQAAGRGLQLLFYSVGIGQISSEVPQNLSASRPQDRQFILSSKKLLLSDSGFYLCAWSADREGGQPQHFGDGTRLSIL.

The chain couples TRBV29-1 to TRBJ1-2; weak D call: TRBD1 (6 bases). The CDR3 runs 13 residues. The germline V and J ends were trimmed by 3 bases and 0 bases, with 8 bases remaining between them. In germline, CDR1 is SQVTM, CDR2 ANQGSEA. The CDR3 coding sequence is TGCAGCGTTGATGGGGGCGCTAACTATGGCTACACCTTC. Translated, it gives CSVDGGANYGYTF. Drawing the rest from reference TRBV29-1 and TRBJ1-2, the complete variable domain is SAVISQKPSRDICQRGTSLTIQCQVDSQVTMMFWYRQQPGQSLTLIATANQGSEATYESGFVIDKFPISRPNLTFSTLTVSNMSPEDSSIYLCSVDGGANYGYTFGSGTRLTVV.

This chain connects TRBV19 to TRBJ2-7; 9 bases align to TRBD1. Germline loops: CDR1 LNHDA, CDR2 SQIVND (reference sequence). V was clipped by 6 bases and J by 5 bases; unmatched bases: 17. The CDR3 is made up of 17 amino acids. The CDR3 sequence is CASSGRPAGTGSHEQYF. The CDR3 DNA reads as TGTGCCAGTAGCGGAAGACCTGCCGGGACAGGGTCCCACGAGCAGTACTTC.

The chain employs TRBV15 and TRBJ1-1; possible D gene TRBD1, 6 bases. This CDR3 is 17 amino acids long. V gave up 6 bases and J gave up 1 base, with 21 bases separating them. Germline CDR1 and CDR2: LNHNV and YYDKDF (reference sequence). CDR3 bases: TGTGCCACCAGAAACAAACAGACAGGTCCGAGGAACACTGAAGCTTTCTTT. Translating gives CATRNKQTGPRNTEAFF.

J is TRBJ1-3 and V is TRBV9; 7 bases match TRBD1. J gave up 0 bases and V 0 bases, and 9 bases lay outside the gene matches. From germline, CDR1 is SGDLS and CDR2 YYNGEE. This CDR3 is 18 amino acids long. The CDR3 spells CASSVAGAGTVSGNTIYF. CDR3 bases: TGTGCCAGCAGCGTAGCAGGTGCCGGGACAGTCTCTGGAAACACCATATATTTT.

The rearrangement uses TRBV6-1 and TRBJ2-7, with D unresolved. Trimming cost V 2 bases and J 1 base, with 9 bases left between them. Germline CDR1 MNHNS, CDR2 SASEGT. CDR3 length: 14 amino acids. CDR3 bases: TGTGCCAGCAGTGAACCCCGCAGTTCCTACGAGCAGTACTTC. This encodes CASSEPRSSYEQYF.

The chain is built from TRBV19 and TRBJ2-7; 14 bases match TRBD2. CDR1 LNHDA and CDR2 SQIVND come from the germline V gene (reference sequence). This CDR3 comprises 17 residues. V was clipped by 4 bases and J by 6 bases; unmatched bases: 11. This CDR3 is CASSRTGTSGSSPEQYF. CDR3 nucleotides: TGTGCCAGTAGTAGGACCGGGACTAGCGGGAGTTCCCCCGAGCAGTACTTC. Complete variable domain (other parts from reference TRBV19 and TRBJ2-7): DGGITQSPKYLFRKEGQNVTLSCEQNLNHDAMYWYRQDPGQGLRLIYYSQIVNDFQKGDIAEGYSVSREKKESFPLTVTSAQKNPTAFYLCASSRTGTSGSSPEQYFGPGTRLTVT.

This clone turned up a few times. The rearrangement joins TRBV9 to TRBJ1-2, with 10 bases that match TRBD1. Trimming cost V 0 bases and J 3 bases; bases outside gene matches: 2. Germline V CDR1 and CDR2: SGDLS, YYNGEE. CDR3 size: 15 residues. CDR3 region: CASSVAGTGDYGYTF. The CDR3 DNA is TGTGCCAGCAGCGTAGCCGGGACAGGGGACTATGGCTACACCTTC.

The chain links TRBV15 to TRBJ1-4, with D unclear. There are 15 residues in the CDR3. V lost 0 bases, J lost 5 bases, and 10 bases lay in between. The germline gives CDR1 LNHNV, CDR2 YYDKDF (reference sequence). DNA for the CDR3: TGTGCCACCAGCAGAGATCCCAGGCCAAATGAAAAACTGTTTTTT. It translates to CATSRDPRPNEKLFF.

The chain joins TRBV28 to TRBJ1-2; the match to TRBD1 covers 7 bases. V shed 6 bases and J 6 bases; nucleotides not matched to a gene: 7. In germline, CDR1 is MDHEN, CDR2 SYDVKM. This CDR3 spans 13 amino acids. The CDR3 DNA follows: TGTGCCAGCAGATCGGGACAGAATGATGGCTACACCTTC. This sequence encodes CASRSGQNDGYTF.

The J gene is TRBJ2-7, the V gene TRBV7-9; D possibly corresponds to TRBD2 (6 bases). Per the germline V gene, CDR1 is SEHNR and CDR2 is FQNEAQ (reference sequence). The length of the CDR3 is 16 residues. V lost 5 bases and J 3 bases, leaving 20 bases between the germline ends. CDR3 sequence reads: CASSPPNRDFDYEQYF. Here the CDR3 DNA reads TGTGCCAGCAGCCCCCCAAATAGGGACTTCGACTACGAGCAGTACTTC.